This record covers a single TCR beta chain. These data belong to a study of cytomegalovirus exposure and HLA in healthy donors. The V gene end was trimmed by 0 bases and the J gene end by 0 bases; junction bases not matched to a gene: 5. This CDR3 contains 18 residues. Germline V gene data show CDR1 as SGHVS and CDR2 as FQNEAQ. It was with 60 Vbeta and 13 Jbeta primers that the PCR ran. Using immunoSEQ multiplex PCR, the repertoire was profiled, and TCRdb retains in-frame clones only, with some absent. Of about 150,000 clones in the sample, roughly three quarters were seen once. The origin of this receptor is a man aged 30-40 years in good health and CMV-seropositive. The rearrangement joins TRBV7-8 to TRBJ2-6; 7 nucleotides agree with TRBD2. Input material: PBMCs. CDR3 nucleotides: TGTGCCAGCAGCTTAGCGGGGGGGGTTATCTCTGGGGCCAACGTCCTGACTTTC. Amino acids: CASSLAGGVISGANVLTF. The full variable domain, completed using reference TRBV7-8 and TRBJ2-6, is GAGVSQSPRYKVAKRGQDVALRCDPISGHVSLFWYQQALGQGPEFLTYFQNEAQLDKSGLPSDRFFAERPEGSVSTLKIQRTQQEDSAVYLCASSLAGGVISGANVLTFGAGSRLTVL.